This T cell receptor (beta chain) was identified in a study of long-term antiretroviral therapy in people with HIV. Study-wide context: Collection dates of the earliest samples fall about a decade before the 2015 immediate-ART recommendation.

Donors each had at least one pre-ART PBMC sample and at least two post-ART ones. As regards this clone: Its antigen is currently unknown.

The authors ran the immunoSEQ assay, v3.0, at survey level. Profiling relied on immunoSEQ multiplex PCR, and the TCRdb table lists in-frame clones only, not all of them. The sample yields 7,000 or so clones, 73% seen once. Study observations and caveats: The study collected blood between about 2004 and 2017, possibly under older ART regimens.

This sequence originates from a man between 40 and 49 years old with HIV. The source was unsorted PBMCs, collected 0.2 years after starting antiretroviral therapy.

CDR3 loop: CASSSPIQVSYNEQFF. The CDR3 DNA follows: TGTGCCAGCAGTTCTCCTATCCAGGTCTCCTACAATGAGCAGTTCTTC. V is TRBV27 and J is TRBJ2-1, with no clear D. The CDR3 extends over 16 amino acids. Trimming pared 4 bases from V and 0 bases from J, leaving 13 bases between. Germline CDR1 is MNHEY and CDR2 is SMNVEV (reference sequence).